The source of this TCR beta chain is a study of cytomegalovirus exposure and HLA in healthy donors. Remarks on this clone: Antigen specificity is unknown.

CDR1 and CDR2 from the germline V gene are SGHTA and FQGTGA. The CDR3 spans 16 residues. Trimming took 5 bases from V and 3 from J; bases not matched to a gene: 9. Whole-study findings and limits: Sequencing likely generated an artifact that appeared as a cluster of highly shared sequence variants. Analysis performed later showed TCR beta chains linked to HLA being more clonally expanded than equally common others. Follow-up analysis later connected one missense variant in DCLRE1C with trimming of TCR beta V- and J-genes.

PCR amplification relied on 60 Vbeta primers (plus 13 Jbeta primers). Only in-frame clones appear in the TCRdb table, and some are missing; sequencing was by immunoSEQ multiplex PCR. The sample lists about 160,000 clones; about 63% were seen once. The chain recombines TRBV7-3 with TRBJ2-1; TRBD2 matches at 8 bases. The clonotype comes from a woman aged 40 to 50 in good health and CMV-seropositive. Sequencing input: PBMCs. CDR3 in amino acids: CASSDTGTRGYNEQFF. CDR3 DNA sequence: TGTGCCAGCAGCGACACCGGGACTAGAGGCTACAATGAGCAGTTCTTC.